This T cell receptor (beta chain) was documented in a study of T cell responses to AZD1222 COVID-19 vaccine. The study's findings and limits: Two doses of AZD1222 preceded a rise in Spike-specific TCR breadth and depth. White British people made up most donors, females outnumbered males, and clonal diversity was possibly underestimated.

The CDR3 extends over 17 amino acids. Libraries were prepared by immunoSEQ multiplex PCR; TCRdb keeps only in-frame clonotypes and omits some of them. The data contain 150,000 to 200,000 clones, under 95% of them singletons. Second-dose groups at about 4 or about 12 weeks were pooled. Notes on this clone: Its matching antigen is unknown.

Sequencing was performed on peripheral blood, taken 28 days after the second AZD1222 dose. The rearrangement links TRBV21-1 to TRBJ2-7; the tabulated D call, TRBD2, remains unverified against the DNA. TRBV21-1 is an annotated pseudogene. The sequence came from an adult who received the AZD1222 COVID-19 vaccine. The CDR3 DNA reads TGTGCCAGCAGCACTGGCCTTGGGCGGGAGGAGGGCTACGAGCAGTACTTC. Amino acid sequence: CASSTGLGREEGYEQYF.